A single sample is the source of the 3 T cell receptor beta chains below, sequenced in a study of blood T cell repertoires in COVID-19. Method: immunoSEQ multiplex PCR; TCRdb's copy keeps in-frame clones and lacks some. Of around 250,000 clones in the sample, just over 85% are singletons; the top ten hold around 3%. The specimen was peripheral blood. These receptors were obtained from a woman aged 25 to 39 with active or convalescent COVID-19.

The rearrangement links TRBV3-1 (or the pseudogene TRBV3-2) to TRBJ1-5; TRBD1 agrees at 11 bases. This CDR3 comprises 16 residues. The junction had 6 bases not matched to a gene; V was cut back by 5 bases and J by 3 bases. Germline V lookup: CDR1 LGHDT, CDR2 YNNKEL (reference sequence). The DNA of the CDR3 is TGTGCCAGCAGCTTCGGGACAGGGGGGATCAATCAGCCCCAGCATTTT. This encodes CASSFGTGGINQPQHF.

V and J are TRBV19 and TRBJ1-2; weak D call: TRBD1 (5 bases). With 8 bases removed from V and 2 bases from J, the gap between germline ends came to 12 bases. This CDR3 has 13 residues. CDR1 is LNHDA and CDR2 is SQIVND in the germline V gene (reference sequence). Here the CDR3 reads CASGGRGNYGYTF. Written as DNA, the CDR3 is TGTGCCAGTGGAGGGAGGGGAAACTATGGCTACACCTTC. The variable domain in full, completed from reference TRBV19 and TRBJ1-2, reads DGGITQSPKYLFRKEGQNVTLSCEQNLNHDAMYWYRQDPGQGLRLIYYSQIVNDFQKGDIAEGYSVSREKKESFPLTVTSAQKNPTAFYLCASGGRGNYGYTFGSGTRLTVV.

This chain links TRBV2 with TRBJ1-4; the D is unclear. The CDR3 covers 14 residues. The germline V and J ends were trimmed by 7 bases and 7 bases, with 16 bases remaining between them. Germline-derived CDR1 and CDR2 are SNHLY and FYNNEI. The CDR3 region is CASMYESSGEKLFF. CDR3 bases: TGTGCCAGCATGTATGAGAGTAGTGGTGAAAAACTGTTTTTT.